This T cell receptor beta chain was profiled in a study of shared clonotypes between healthy human individuals. CDR1 is SGHVS and CDR2 is FNYEAQ in the germline V gene. Trimming cost V 5 bases and J 9 bases; bases outside gene matches: 9. This CDR3 is 15 amino acids long. Generated by immunoSEQ multiplex PCR, the TCRdb table keeps only in-frame clones and is missing some. The sample lists roughly 450,000 clones, around 79% occurring once. The TCR sequence derives from a middle-aged woman in good health. Some clones in this sample may be carry-over from other donors' samples. This rearrangement joins TRBV7-6 to TRBJ2-1, with 11 bases that match TRBD2. Sequences were obtained from PBMCs. DNA for the CDR3: TGTGCCAGCAGCCATAGCGGGGGGGGGAGAGTTGAGCAGTTCTTC. Its translation is CASSHSGGGRVEQFF.